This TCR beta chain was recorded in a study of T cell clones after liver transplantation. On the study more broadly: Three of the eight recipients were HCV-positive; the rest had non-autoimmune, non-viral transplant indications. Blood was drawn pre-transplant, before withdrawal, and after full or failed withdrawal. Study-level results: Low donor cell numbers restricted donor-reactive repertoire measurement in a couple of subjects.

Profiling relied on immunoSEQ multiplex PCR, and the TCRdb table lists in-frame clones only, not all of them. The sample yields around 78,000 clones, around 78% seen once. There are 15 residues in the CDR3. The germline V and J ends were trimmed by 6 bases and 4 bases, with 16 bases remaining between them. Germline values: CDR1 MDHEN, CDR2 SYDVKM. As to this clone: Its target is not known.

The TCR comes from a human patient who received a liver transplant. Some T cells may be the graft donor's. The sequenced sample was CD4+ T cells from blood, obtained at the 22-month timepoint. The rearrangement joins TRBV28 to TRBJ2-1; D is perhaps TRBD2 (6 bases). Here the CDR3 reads CASRDYQNTYNEQFF. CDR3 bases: TGTGCCAGCAGGGACTACCAAAATACATACAATGAGCAGTTCTTC.